The 29 T cell receptor beta chains listed next were all sequenced from one sample in a study of T cell responses to AZD1222 COVID-19 vaccine. Using immunoSEQ multiplex PCR, the repertoire was profiled, and TCRdb retains in-frame clones only, with some absent. The sample holds some 150,000 clones, roughly 88% seen once. The specimen comprised peripheral blood, sampled on day 0 of MenACWY control vaccination. These receptors were collected from an adult in good health.

This chain connects TRBV7-8 to TRBJ2-1; no clear D. The CDR3 extends over 13 amino acids. Trimming took off 2 bases at V and 5 bases at J, with 7 bases between the two ends. Germline CDR1 SGHVS, CDR2 FQNEAQ. The CDR3 region is CASSLRQNNEQFF. In DNA form, the CDR3 reads TGTGCCAGCAGCTTAAGGCAAAACAATGAGCAGTTCTTC.

The table lists this clone with a count of one. The V gene is TRBV24-1, the J gene TRBJ2-2; D is ambiguous. Trimming removed 4 bases from V and 1 base from J, with 12 bases in between. Looked up from germline, CDR1 is KGHDR and CDR2 is SFDVKD. CDR3 size: 16 residues. Here the CDR3 reads CATSDPGLGNTGELFF. DNA of the CDR3: TGTGCCACCAGTGACCCTGGTCTAGGGAACACCGGGGAGCTGTTTTTT.

The chain links TRBV7-9 to TRBJ1-2, with D unclear. Germline V gene lookup returns CDR1 SEHNR and CDR2 FQNEAQ (reference sequence). This CDR3 spans 14 amino acids. V was cut by 3 bases and J by 2 bases, with 10 bases left in between. The CDR3 DNA sequence: TGTGCCAGCAGCTTCGGAGGGTCGAACTATGGCTACACCTTC. Its protein is CASSFGGSNYGYTF. The full variable domain, in which reference TRBV7-9 and TRBJ1-2 provide the parts outside the CDR3, is DTGVSQNPRHKITKRGQNVTFRCDPISEHNRLYWYRQTLGQGPEFLTYFQNEAQLEKSRLLSDRFSAERPKGSFSTLEIQRTEQGDSAMYLCASSFGGSNYGYTFGSGTRLTVV.

V is TRBV4-1 and J is TRBJ1-6; TRBD1 matches at 10 bases. CDR3 length equals 20 residues. Germline-derived CDR1 and CDR2 are MGHRA and YSYEKL. V shed 3 bases and J 2 bases; nucleotides not matched to a gene: 13. Here the CDR3 reads CASSHRPGQGPTAYNSPLHF. In DNA form, the CDR3 reads TGCGCCAGCAGCCATCGACCGGGACAGGGGCCTACGGCCTATAATTCACCCCTCCACTTT.

The rearrangement links TRBV11-3 to TRBJ2-3; 12 nucleotides align to TRBD1. The CDR3 extends over 17 amino acids. Germline CDR1 is SGHNT and CDR2 is YENEEA. V lost 2 bases, J lost 5 bases, and 8 bases stayed unmatched. The CDR3: CASSLLPGQGAEDTQYF. CDR3 nucleotides: TGTGCCAGCAGCTTACTCCCGGGACAGGGGGCTGAAGATACGCAGTATTTT.

This clone is a singleton in its sample. V and J are TRBV9 and TRBJ1-6; D is possibly TRBD1 (6 bases). CDR1 is SGDLS, CDR2 YYNGEE, per germline. The CDR3 is 14 residues long. Deletions cut 0 bases from V and 9 bases from J, with 10 bases between. CDR3 sequence reads: CASSVDEGGSPLHF. The CDR3 DNA follows: TGTGCCAGCAGCGTAGATGAAGGGGGTTCACCCCTCCACTTT.

This rearrangement joins TRBV20-1 to TRBJ2-7; TRBD1 agrees at 7 bases. The CDR3 loop spans 11 amino acids. CDR1 and CDR2 from the germline V gene are DFQATT and SNEGSKA (reference sequence). Germline trimming cut 6 bases from V and 6 bases from J; bases unmatched to any gene: 5. CDR3: CSAPGQIEQYF. Written as DNA, the CDR3 is TGCAGTGCGCCGGGACAGATCGAGCAGTACTTC.

J is TRBJ2-3 and V is TRBV11-3; 8 nucleotides line up with TRBD1. The CDR3 consists of 16 residues. V dropped 1 base and J dropped 5; count of bases not matched to a gene: 8. Germline lookup yields CDR1 SGHNT and CDR2 YENEEA. CDR3 DNA: TGTGCCAGCAGCTTAGCGAGGACAGGGAAGGGAGATACGCAGTATTTT. Translated: CASSLARTGKGDTQYF.

The J gene is TRBJ1-2, the V gene TRBV7-9; weak D call: TRBD1 (5 bases). Germline V gene lookup returns CDR1 SEHNR and CDR2 FQNEAQ (reference sequence). There are 14 residues in the CDR3. Trimming shortened V by 8 bases and J by 0 bases, and 13 bases separated the two germline ends. The CDR3 DNA reads as TGTGCCAGCGGCCCCGACAGTCCTAACTATGGCTACACCTTC. Translation gives CASGPDSPNYGYTF. Combining the CDR3 with reference TRBV7-9 and TRBJ1-2 gives the whole variable domain DTGVSQNPRHKITKRGQNVTFRCDPISEHNRLYWYRQTLGQGPEFLTYFQNEAQLEKSRLLSDRFSAERPKGSFSTLEIQRTEQGDSAMYLCASGPDSPNYGYTFGSGTRLTVV.

This rearrangement joins TRBV19 to TRBJ1-2; TRBD1 might be the D (5 bases). The CDR3 sequence is 15 residues long. The germline V gene encodes CDR1 LNHDA and CDR2 SQIVND (reference sequence). V was clipped by 5 bases and J by 3 bases, with 16 bases between them. The CDR3 here is CASSPWGRLHYGYTF. The CDR3 DNA reads as TGTGCCAGTAGTCCTTGGGGCAGGTTGCACTATGGCTACACCTTC.

V and J are TRBV7-2 and TRBJ2-3; possible D gene TRBD2, 6 bases. The CDR3 sequence is 14 residues long. With 4 bases removed from V and 5 bases from J, the gap between germline ends came to 13 bases. Per germline, CDR1 SGHTA and CDR2 FQGNSA. The CDR3 spells CASSSLLGGDTQYF. DNA for the CDR3: TGTGCCAGCAGCTCTCTTTTGGGGGGAGATACGCAGTATTTT.

CDR3 sequence reads: CASSPGTYSRSPLHF. In DNA form, the CDR3 reads TGTGCCAGCAGCCCTGGGACCTACAGCCGTTCACCCCTCCACTTT. The chain carries TRBV5-8 and TRBJ1-6, with a weak D call TRBD1 (5 bases). Trimming cost V 4 bases and J 9 bases, with 17 bases left between them. The CDR3 totals 15 residues. CDR1 is SGHTS and CDR2 is YDEGEE in the germline V gene.

V usage is TRBV4-1 and J usage is TRBJ2-5, with D tentatively TRBD2 (6 bases). Trimming cost V 4 bases and J 5 bases, with 20 bases left between them. CDR3 length equals 16 residues. Germline CDR1 and CDR2: MGHRA and YSYEKL. CDR3 DNA: TGCGCCAGCAGCCCGAAGACAGCGGGCGGTCGGGAGACCCAGTACTTC. It is translated as CASSPKTAGGRETQYF.

This chain links TRBV7-2 with TRBJ2-5; D possibly corresponds to TRBD2 (6 bases). This CDR3 is built from 13 residues. In germline, CDR1 is SGHTA, CDR2 FQGNSA. Trimming removed 2 bases at V and 4 bases at J, with 8 bases between. The CDR3 protein is CASSLWGVETQYF. CDR3 nucleotides: TGTGCCAGCAGCTTATGGGGGGTAGAGACCCAGTACTTC.

Only a few counts were recorded for this clone. The V gene is TRBV7-2, the J gene TRBJ1-2, with 7 nucleotides matching TRBD1. J was trimmed by 8 bases and V by 6 bases; bases with no gene match: 12. The V gene's germline CDR1 is SGHTA and CDR2 FQGNSA. There are 14 residues in the CDR3. In nucleotides, the CDR3 is TGTGCCAGCAGTTCAAGGAAGGGGGCGGACGGCTACACCTTC. Protein product: CASSSRKGADGYTF.

J is TRBJ1-6 and V is TRBV7-3; no clear D. Germline CDR1 reads SGHTA; CDR2 reads FQGTGA. The CDR3 has 13 amino acids. The V gene lost 4 bases and the J gene lost 9 bases, with 10 bases spanning the gap. CDR3 DNA sequence: TGTGCCAGCAGCTCCTCGGGTAGTTCACCCCTCCACTTT. This gives the protein CASSSSGSSPLHF. The full variable domain, its missing parts supplied by reference TRBV7-3 and TRBJ1-6, is GAGVSQTPSNKVTEKGKYVELRCDPISGHTALYWYRQSLGQGPEFLIYFQGTGAADDSGLPNDRFFAVRPEGSVSTLKIQRTERGDSAVYLCASSSSGSSPLHFGNGTRLTVT.

The gene calls are TRBV29-1 and TRBJ1-1, with D unclear. The CDR3 loop spans 11 amino acids. Germline loops: CDR1 SQVTM, CDR2 ANQGSEA. V was trimmed by 8 bases and J by 5 bases, leaving 12 bases between them. The CDR3 sequence: CSSSIETEAFF. In DNA form, the CDR3 reads TGCAGCTCCTCAATTGAGACTGAAGCTTTCTTT.

The chain joins TRBV7-2 to TRBJ1-1; D is uncertain. From germline, CDR1 is SGHTA and CDR2 FQGNSA. Trimming removed 5 bases from V and 1 base from J, with 17 bases in between. CDR3 length equals 16 residues. CDR3 protein: CASSPQVRGANTEAFF. CDR3 sequence (DNA): TGTGCCAGCAGCCCCCAAGTCCGGGGAGCGAACACTGAAGCTTTCTTT.

The chain is built from TRBV4-2 and TRBJ1-5; TRBD1 is a possible D gene (5 bases). CDR3 length equals 13 residues. V lost 0 bases and J 7 bases, leaving 7 bases between the germline ends. Germline V gene sequence: CDR1 LGHNA, CDR2 YNFKEQ. This CDR3 is CASSQDQGQPQHF. Written as DNA, the CDR3 is TGTGCCAGCAGCCAAGATCAGGGACAGCCCCAGCATTTT.

CDR3: CASSQDHGTGTEAFF. As DNA, the CDR3 is TGTGCCAGCAGCCAAGATCATGGGACGGGCACTGAAGCTTTCTTT. The chain is built from TRBV4-2 and TRBJ1-1; D is perhaps TRBD1 (5 bases). The germline V gene encodes CDR1 LGHNA and CDR2 YNFKEQ. V dropped 0 bases and J dropped 4 bases, with 12 bases sitting between them. The CDR3 covers 15 residues.

CDR3 nucleotide sequence: TGTGCCAGCAGCAGGGAGATGAACACTGAAGCTTTCTTT. It codes for CASSREMNTEAFF. The rearrangement joins TRBV6-4 to TRBJ1-1; a possible D gene is TRBD1 (5 bases). The length of the CDR3 is 13 residues. V lost 6 bases and J lost 0, with 8 bases in between. The V gene's germline CDR1 is MRHNA and CDR2 SNTAGT.

This clone was picked up one time. V usage is TRBV28 and J usage is TRBJ2-2, with 7 bases lining up with TRBD2. Trimming removed 5 bases from V and 16 bases from J; junction bases left unmatched: 13. The length of the CDR3 is 13 residues. In germline, CDR1 is MDHEN, CDR2 SYDVKM. The CDR3 nucleotides read TGTGCCAGCAGTCTTGGACTAGGCTCTGGGGCGTTTTTT. Protein sequence: CASSLGLGSGAFF.

V is TRBV4-3 and J is TRBJ2-7, with 8 bases aligning to TRBD2. There are 16 residues in the CDR3. V dropped 4 bases and J dropped 7; count of bases not matched to a gene: 15. Germline V gene data show CDR1 as LGHNA and CDR2 as YSLEER. CDR3 loop: CASSPRPSGREEEQYF. CDR3 nucleotide sequence: TGCGCCAGCAGCCCCCGACCTAGCGGGCGAGAGGAAGAGCAGTACTTC.

The chain recombines TRBV4-3 with TRBJ2-3, with D perhaps TRBD1 (6 bases). Germline V gives CDR1 LGHNA, CDR2 YSLEER. The germline V and J ends were trimmed by 0 bases and 4 bases, with 14 bases remaining between them. This CDR3 comprises 16 residues. The CDR3, as DNA: TGCGCCAGCAGCCAAGATGGGCAGGGGCATTCAGATACGCAGTATTTT. This gives the protein CASSQDGQGHSDTQYF.

This chain joins TRBV6-5 and TRBJ1-1; a possible D gene is TRBD1 (5 bases). Germline V gene sequence: CDR1 MNHEY, CDR2 SVGAGI. Trimming stripped 7 bases from V and 0 bases from J, with 12 bases between. This CDR3 comprises 14 residues. The CDR3 DNA reads TGTGCCAGCACCCCTGGCAGGGTGAACACTGAAGCTTTCTTT. Amino acids: CASTPGRVNTEAFF.

This rearrangement joins TRBV11-2 to TRBJ1-6; the D gene is possibly TRBD1 (6 bases). The CDR3 is made up of 14 amino acids. V was cut by 5 bases and J by 9 bases, with 14 bases left in between. In germline, CDR1 is SGHAT, CDR2 FQNNGV. The chain's CDR3 is CASSLTGLSSPLHF. CDR3 sequence (DNA): TGTGCCAGCAGCCTAACAGGGTTATCTTCACCCCTCCACTTT.

This clone has a handful of counts. The chain recombines TRBV19 with TRBJ1-1; no reliable D call. V was trimmed by 7 bases and J by 1 base, leaving 10 bases between them. This CDR3 has 13 residues. Germline CDR1 LNHDA, CDR2 SQIVND (reference sequence). CDR3: CASTGNANTEAFF. CDR3 nucleotides: TGTGCCAGTACGGGGAACGCGAACACTGAAGCTTTCTTT.

The chain links TRBV5-4 to TRBJ1-4; D gene unclear. The CDR3 has 14 amino acids. V was cut by 1 base and J by 8 bases, with 12 bases left in between. The V gene's germline CDR1 is SGHNT and CDR2 YYREEE (reference sequence). The CDR3 DNA reads TGTGCCAGCAGCTTGCATGCAGAAGGGGAAAAACTGTTTTTT. As protein: CASSLHAEGEKLFF.

This clone was detected only a few times. The chain joins TRBV24-1 to TRBJ1-6; D remains ambiguous. V was shortened by 5 bases and J by 7 bases, with 11 bases between the two germline ends. Per germline, CDR1 KGHDR and CDR2 SFDVKD. CDR3 length: 14 amino acids. In DNA, the CDR3 is TGTGCCACCAGTGGGGAGGACGTGAATTCACCCCTCCACTTT. As protein: CATSGEDVNSPLHF.